This T cell receptor (beta chain) is drawn from a study of shared clonotypes between healthy human individuals. At the level of the study: The composition of the donors was a couple of women and a few men aged 18 to 49.

Note on this clone: Its antigen remains unknown.

Study-wide findings and caveats: Only a few donors were included, so the genetic and exposure-history diversity represented was limited. Lower generation probabilities were found for non-shared clonotypes than for those shared by all four donors.

The CDR3 covers 15 residues. Germline V gene data show CDR1 as KGHSH and CDR2 as LQKENI. The V end was cut by 2 bases, the J end by 10 bases, with 17 bases between. The table came from immunoSEQ multiplex PCR; TCRdb's copy has only in-frame clones and leaves some out. The sample holds about 1.5 million clones; roughly 96% are singletons and the top ten take more than 0.9%. This sequence originates from a man aged 25-40 years in good health. What was sequenced was naive CD4+ T cells sorted from blood. The subset: CD45RA+ positively selected. This chain joins TRBV18 and TRBJ1-4; no clear D gene. The chain's CDR3 is CASSPEAARFGKLFF. CDR3 sequence (DNA): TGTGCCAGCTCACCAGAAGCAGCCCGGTTTGGAAAACTGTTTTTT.